The 28 T cell receptor beta chains given below trace back to one sample, sequenced in a study of T cell responses to AZD1222 COVID-19 vaccine. Clones were sequenced by immunoSEQ multiplex PCR, and TCRdb holds only the in-frame ones, with some missing. The table lists over 150,000 clones, around 87% of them singletons. The source material was peripheral blood, sampled 28 days after the second AZD1222 dose. The receptors derive from an adult who received the AZD1222 COVID-19 vaccine.

This clone was recorded a few times. The chain has TRBV30 and TRBJ2-7; maybe TRBD2 (7 bases). CDR1 and CDR2 from the germline V gene are GTSNPN and SVGIG (reference sequence). The CDR3 loop spans 15 amino acids. V gave up 0 bases and J gave up 0 bases, with 12 bases separating them. The CDR3 bases are TGTGCCTGGAGTGTAAAGGGGGGGTTCTCCTACGAGCAGTACTTC. Protein product: CAWSVKGGFSYEQYF.

The chain couples TRBV19 to TRBJ1-1, with 10 bases identical to TRBD1. The V segment lost 5 bases and the J segment 5 bases; nucleotides outside the gene matches: 23. This CDR3 is 20 amino acids long. CDR1 is LNHDA, CDR2 SQIVND, per germline (reference sequence). The CDR3 DNA is TGTGCCAGTAGTCCTCCGGGACAGGGGACCACCCCGATGCGTAAGACTGAAGCTTTCTTT. This sequence encodes CASSPPGQGTTPMRKTEAFF.

This clone has just a few counts. The CDR3 DNA is TGTGCCAGCTCCCCCGGTGGGCCCGGGTTACGCTACACCTTC. This codes for CASSPGGPGLRYTF. This chain links TRBV7-8 with TRBJ1-2; no definite D call. V gave up 8 bases and J gave up 9 bases, with 22 bases separating them. CDR3 length: 14 amino acids. In germline, CDR1 is SGHVS, CDR2 FQNEAQ.

The rearrangement joins TRBV4-1 to TRBJ1-3; no definite D call. V gave up 8 bases and J gave up 6 bases, with 14 bases separating them. The CDR3 is 13 residues long. The germline V gene has CDR1 MGHRA and CDR2 YSYEKL. Here the CDR3 DNA reads TGCGCCAGCCGTGACACATTGGCAAACACCATATATTTT. Protein sequence: CASRDTLANTIYF.

The chain is built from TRBV9 and TRBJ1-6, with D tentatively TRBD1 (5 bases). This CDR3 region has 15 residues. Germline V lookup: CDR1 SGDLS, CDR2 YYNGEE. V dropped 3 bases and J dropped 7 bases, with 14 bases sitting between them. CDR3 nucleotide sequence: TGTGCCAGCAGCGCCGATTGGGACTGGAATTCACCCCTCCACTTT. This sequence encodes CASSADWDWNSPLHF.

The V gene is TRBV3-1 (or the pseudogene TRBV3-2), the J gene TRBJ2-3; no clear D. The V end was cut by 8 bases, the J end by 4 bases, with 4 bases between. Germline V gene lookup returns CDR1 LGHDT and CDR2 YNNKEL (reference sequence). The CDR3 has 10 residues. CDR3 DNA: TGTGCCAGCGGGGCAGATACGCAGTATTTT. Its translation is CASGADTQYF.

The chain has TRBV7-2 and TRBJ1-2; D perhaps matches TRBD1 (5 bases). CDR3 size: 15 residues. V was shortened by 2 bases and J by 1 base, with 11 bases between the two germline ends. The germline gives CDR1 SGHTA, CDR2 FQGNSA. This CDR3 reads CASSLNPGLNYGYTF. In DNA form, the CDR3 reads TGTGCCAGCAGCTTAAACCCAGGGCTTAACTATGGCTACACCTTC.

The chain employs TRBV2 and TRBJ1-5, with 7 bases lining up with TRBD1. The CDR3 spans 15 residues. V lost 5 bases and J lost 7; bases outside the gene matches: 11. The V gene's germline CDR1 is SNHLY and CDR2 FYNNEI. CDR3 residues: CASSPGWDSLQPQHF. DNA of the CDR3: TGTGCCAGCAGTCCTGGGTGGGACAGCTTGCAGCCCCAGCATTTT.

This clone was seen once. V usage is TRBV30 and J usage is TRBJ2-3; 8 nucleotides align to TRBD2. CDR1 is GTSNPN and CDR2 is SVGIG in the germline V gene (reference sequence). V shed 0 bases and J 5 bases; nucleotides not matched to a gene: 7. This CDR3 region has 15 residues. CDR3 region: CAWSVGGGREDTQYF. Written as DNA, the CDR3 is TGTGCCTGGAGTGTTGGCGGGGGGAGGGAAGATACGCAGTATTTT. Filled out from reference TRBV30 and TRBJ2-3, the complete variable domain reads SQTIHQWPATLVQPVGSPLSLECTVEGTSNPNLYWYRQAAGRGLQLLFYSVGIGQISSEVPQNLSASRPQDRQFILSSKKLLLSDSGFYLCAWSVGGGREDTQYFGPGTRLTVL.

The chain employs TRBV25-1 and TRBJ2-1; D gene unclear. The CDR3 extends over 12 amino acids. Germline V gene data show CDR1 as MGHDK and CDR2 as SYGVNS. Between the trimmed V and J ends, which lost 3 bases and 13 bases, there was a span of 13 bases. The CDR3 region has the DNA TGTGCCAGCAGTGATACCCCGGGCCCCCAGTTCTTC. It codes for CASSDTPGPQFF.

The chain is built from TRBV7-9 and TRBJ2-7, with D possibly called TRBD1 or TRBD2 (5 bases each). Trimming removed 9 bases at V and 1 base at J, with 10 bases between. This CDR3 has 12 amino acids. CDR1 SEHNR and CDR2 FQNEAQ come from the germline V gene (reference sequence). The CDR3 bases are TGTGCCAGTGGGGACGGTTCCTACGAGCAGTACTTC. Amino acids: CASGDGSYEQYF.

The rearrangement uses TRBV5-1 and TRBJ1-4; D might be TRBD1 (5 bases). Germline CDR1 is SGHRS and CDR2 is YFSETQ. V lost 0 bases to trimming and J lost 4 bases, with 7 bases between them. CDR3 length equals 14 residues. DNA of the CDR3: TGCGCCAGCAGCTTGGGGGGGATTAATGAAAAACTGTTTTTT. This codes for CASSLGGINEKLFF. Looking up the rest from reference TRBV5-1 and TRBJ1-4 gives the full variable domain: KAGVTQTPRYLIKTRGQQVTLSCSPISGHRSVSWYQQTPGQGLQFLFEYFSETQRNKGNFPGRFSGRQFSNSRSEMNVSTLELGDSALYLCASSLGGINEKLFFGSGTQLSVL.

This clone appeared once. V and J are TRBV9 and TRBJ1-2; TRBD1 matches at 7 bases. CDR1 SGDLS and CDR2 YYNGEE come from the germline V gene. The CDR3 has 15 amino acids. With V trimmed by 3 bases and J by 4 bases, 9 bases remained unmatched. CDR3 nucleotide sequence: TGTGCCAGCAGCGAGAGGGACAGTAAATTCTATGGCTACACCTTC. Translation gives CASSERDSKFYGYTF.

The genes are TRBV7-9 and TRBJ1-1; TRBD1 might be the D (5 bases). This CDR3 is 14 amino acids long. Germline assignment: CDR1 SEHNR and CDR2 FQNEAQ (reference sequence). The V end lost 5 bases, the J end lost 2 bases, and 12 bases lay between the germline ends. CDR3 in DNA: TGTGCCAGCAGCCCGGGACTTCTCAACACTGAAGCTTTCTTT. Translated: CASSPGLLNTEAFF.

The chain recombines TRBV7-9 with TRBJ1-2, with D perhaps matching TRBD1 (6 bases). The V end was cut by 6 bases, the J end by 8 bases, with 19 bases between. Germline CDR1 is SEHNR and CDR2 is FQNEAQ (reference sequence). The CDR3 sequence is 14 residues long. The CDR3 DNA reads as TGTGCCAGCAGTAGGACAGATCTTTATGCGGGCTACACCTTC. This translates into CASSRTDLYAGYTF.

The chain links TRBV2 to TRBJ1-1; no clear D gene. V gave up 6 bases and J gave up 1 base, with 9 bases separating them. CDR3 length: 13 residues. Germline-derived CDR1 and CDR2 are SNHLY and FYNNEI. CDR3: CASRADGNTEAFF. The CDR3 DNA is TGTGCCAGCAGGGCGGACGGGAACACTGAAGCTTTCTTT. Using reference TRBV2 and TRBJ1-1 for the parts outside the CDR3, the full variable domain is EPEVTQTPSHQVTQMGQEVILRCVPISNHLYFYWYRQILGQKVEFLVSFYNNEISEKSEIFDDQFSVERPDGSNFTLKIRSTKLEDSAMYFCASRADGNTEAFFGQGTRLTVV.

In regard to this clone: At one boundary the junction diverges from the germline segment, which might be a read error. The chain is built from TRBV4-1 and TRBJ1-6; D remains ambiguous. In germline, CDR1 is MGHRA, CDR2 YSYEKL. The CDR3 extends over 15 amino acids. The DNA of the CDR3 is TGCGCCAGCAGCCAAGGGGCCTCCAATAATTCACCCCTCCACTTT. Protein product: CASSQGASNNSPLHF.

This chain connects TRBV5-8 to TRBJ2-2, with TRBD2 as a possible D gene (6 bases). CDR1 SGHTS and CDR2 YDEGEE come from the germline V gene. Trimming removed 9 bases from V and 7 bases from J, with 16 bases in between. The CDR3 loop spans 13 amino acids. CDR3 nucleotide sequence: TGTGCCAAATCCGCGGGGATGAACGGGGAGCTGTTTTTT. This translates into CAKSAGMNGELFF.

V usage is TRBV11-2 and J usage is TRBJ1-2; 9 bases fit TRBD1. V trimming: 5 bases; J trimming: 1 base; junction bases outside the gene matches: 2. This CDR3 region has 14 residues. From germline, CDR1 is SGHAT and CDR2 FQNNGV. The CDR3 sequence: CASSTTGGNYGYTF. The CDR3 DNA follows: TGTGCCAGCAGCACGACAGGGGGTAACTATGGCTACACCTTC.

V is TRBV6-5 and J is TRBJ2-1; the D is unclear. This CDR3 contains 11 residues. Germline V gene data show CDR1 as MNHEY and CDR2 as SVGAGI. Deletions cut 1 base from V and 9 bases from J, with 4 bases between. The CDR3 reads CASSYLAEQFF. For the CDR3, the DNA is TGTGCCAGCAGTTACTTGGCTGAGCAGTTCTTC.

The chain is built from TRBV5-6 and TRBJ1-3, with D possibly matching TRBD1 (6 bases). With 4 bases removed from V and 8 bases from J, the gap between germline ends came to 16 bases. The CDR3 runs to 14 residues. Germline CDR1 is SGHDT and CDR2 is YYEEEE. The CDR3 coding sequence is TGTGCCAGCAGCCAACAGGGATCTAGGGACACCATATATTTT. Amino acids: CASSQQGSRDTIYF.

The chain has TRBV3-1 (or the pseudogene TRBV3-2) and TRBJ2-3; D is undetermined. Germline V gene sequence: CDR1 LGHDT, CDR2 YNNKEL (reference sequence). CDR3 length equals 12 residues. Trimming cost V 1 base and J 4 bases, with 3 bases left between them. CDR3: CASSQVPDTQYF. The DNA for the CDR3 is TGTGCCAGCAGCCAAGTTCCAGATACGCAGTATTTT.

The rearrangement joins TRBV5-6 to TRBJ1-1; D may be TRBD1 (6 bases). The CDR3 length is 15 residues. The V end was cut by 5 bases, the J end by 1 base, with 15 bases between. Germline V gene data show CDR1 as SGHDT and CDR2 as YYEEEE. The CDR3 coding sequence is TGTGCCAGCAGTTTAACAGGGTGGGGGAACACTGAAGCTTTCTTT. It specifies CASSLTGWGNTEAFF. Combining the CDR3 with reference TRBV5-6 and TRBJ1-1 gives the whole variable domain DAGVTQSPTHLIKTRGQQVTLRCSPKSGHDTVSWYQQALGQGPQFIFQYYEEEERQRGNFPDRFSGHQFPNYSSELNVNALLLGDSALYLCASSLTGWGNTEAFFGQGTRLTVV.

In this sample, this clone turned up many times. The J gene is TRBJ2-7, the V gene TRBV12-3 or TRBV12-4; maybe TRBD1 (5 bases). V lost 6 bases to trimming and J lost 7 bases, with 16 bases between them. The CDR3 is 13 residues long. The CDR3 loop reads CASSLLDSQEQYF. For the CDR3, the DNA is TGTGCCAGCAGCCTCCTCGACAGCCAGGAGCAGTACTTC.

The genes are TRBV5-1 and TRBJ2-3; no firm D call. Between the trimmed V and J ends, which lost 1 base and 2 bases, there was a span of 5 bases. This CDR3 is built from 13 residues. Looked up from germline, CDR1 is SGHRS and CDR2 is YFSETQ. CDR3 DNA: TGCGCCAGCAGCTTGAGAGTCACAGATACGCAGTATTTT. Translating it yields CASSLRVTDTQYF.

This clone appeared a single time. The CDR3 bases are TGTGCTAGTGGTTACAATCAGCCCCAGCATTTT. Its protein is CASGYNQPQHF. The gene calls are TRBV12-5 and TRBJ1-5; no firm D call. Germline lookup yields CDR1 LGHNT and CDR2 FRNRAP. V dropped 4 bases and J dropped 3 bases, with 1 base sitting between them. The CDR3 covers 11 residues.

V is TRBV5-6 and J is TRBJ1-2; 7 positions match TRBD1. Looked up from germline, CDR1 is SGHDT and CDR2 is YYEEEE. J gave up 4 bases and V 4 bases, and 7 bases lay outside the gene matches. The CDR3 length is 14 residues. CDR3 in DNA: TGTGCCAGCAGCCTCCCAGGGGGGGCCTATGGCTACACCTTC. Translated: CASSLPGGAYGYTF.

The V gene is TRBV2, the J gene TRBJ1-2, with D maybe TRBD1 (6 bases). V was shortened by 2 bases and J by 7 bases, with 14 bases between the two germline ends. From germline, CDR1 is SNHLY and CDR2 FYNNEI. CDR3 length: 14 amino acids. The CDR3 protein is CASSESGAGGGYTF. In DNA, the CDR3 is TGTGCCAGCAGTGAATCGGGGGCGGGAGGTGGCTACACCTTC.